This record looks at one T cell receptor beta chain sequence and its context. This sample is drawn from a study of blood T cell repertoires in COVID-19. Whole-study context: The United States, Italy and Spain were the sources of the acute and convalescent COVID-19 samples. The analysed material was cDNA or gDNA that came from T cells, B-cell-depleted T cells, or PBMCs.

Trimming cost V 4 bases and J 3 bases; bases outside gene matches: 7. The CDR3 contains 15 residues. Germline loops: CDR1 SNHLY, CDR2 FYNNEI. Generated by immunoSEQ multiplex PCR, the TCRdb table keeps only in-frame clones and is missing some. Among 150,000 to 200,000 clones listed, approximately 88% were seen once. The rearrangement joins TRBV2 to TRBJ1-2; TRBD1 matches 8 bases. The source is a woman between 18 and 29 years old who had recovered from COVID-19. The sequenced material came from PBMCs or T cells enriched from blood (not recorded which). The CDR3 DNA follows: TGTGCCAGCAGTGGGACAGGGCTCGGGGACTATGGCTACACCTTC. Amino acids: CASSGTGLGDYGYTF. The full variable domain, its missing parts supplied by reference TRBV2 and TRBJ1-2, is EPEVTQTPSHQVTQMGQEVILRCVPISNHLYFYWYRQILGQKVEFLVSFYNNEISEKSEIFDDQFSVERPDGSNFTLKIRSTKLEDSAMYFCASSGTGLGDYGYTFGSGTRLTVV.